This T cell receptor beta chain was observed in a study of shared clonotypes between healthy human individuals. Sorted subsets were amplified in replicate PCRs using approximately 0.2 ug DNA, around 30,000 T cell genomes. Generated by immunoSEQ multiplex PCR, the TCRdb table keeps only in-frame clones and is missing some. Of roughly 1.5 million clones detected, 95% to 99% appear once; the ten largest clones hold less than 0.55%. Study-level results: Compared with clonotypes that all four donors shared, non-shared clonotypes had lower generation probabilities.

About this clone itself: The antigen remains unidentified.

What was sequenced was naive CD4+ T cells sorted from blood. As for subset: CD45RA+ positively selected. The receptor was derived from a man aged 25 to 40 in good health.

The DNA of the CDR3 is TGTGCCAGCAGCGCTGGAGCGCTCCGAAGAGCCAACGTCCTGACTTTC. This gives the protein CASSAGALRRANVLTF. The J gene is TRBJ2-6, the V gene TRBV9, with unresolved D. Germline-derived CDR1 and CDR2 are SGDLS and YYNGEE. The CDR3 contains 16 residues. Trimming removed 3 bases from V and 7 bases from J, with 17 bases in between.